These 26 T cell receptor beta chains were all obtained from the same sample, sequenced in a study of T cells in Graves' hyperthyroidism and ophthalmopathy (dated by TCRdb to between 2018 and 2021). The library was produced with multiplex PCR. Instrument used: Illumina HiSeq 2000. The TCR beta CDR3 regions were amplified from RNA transcripts. A first-round RT-PCR of the TCR CDR3 used the HTBI primer set with the Qiagen OneStep RT-PCR kit. The raw public reads went through TCRdb reprocessing: fastp at Q25, MiXCR clone calling, in-frame beta chains kept. Each entry merges the rows of one CDR3 protein and shows their most common DNA and genes. Here the sample has 500,000 to 600,000 distinct CDR3 sequences; approximately 44% occur a single time. Jointly, the top ten make up roughly 20% of the sample. The sample consisted of peripheral blood or thyroid tissue (not recorded which). The receptors originated from an adult woman with Graves' disease, either hyperthyroidism or ophthalmopathy (not recorded which).

The genes are TRBV18 and TRBJ1-6, with 7 bases fitting TRBD1. This CDR3 contains 15 residues. The V gene's germline CDR1 is KGHSH and CDR2 LQKENI. J lost 10 bases, V lost 3 bases, and 9 bases had no gene match. CDR3 loop: CASSPERQGISPLHF. The CDR3 DNA reads TGTGCCAGCTCACCGGAGAGACAGGGAATCTCACCCCTCCACTTT.

The gene calls are TRBV6-5 and TRBJ1-5; tentative D call: TRBD1 (5 bases). With 4 bases removed from V and 6 bases from J, the gap between germline ends came to 16 bases. From germline, CDR1 is MNHEY and CDR2 SVGAGI. The CDR3 consists of 15 residues. In nucleotides, the CDR3 is TGTGCCAGCAGTTTAGGGGAGGGAATGGGTCAGCCCCAGCATTTT. Translated, it gives CASSLGEGMGQPQHF.

There are many counts of this clonotype. The rearrangement joins TRBV20-1 to TRBJ2-7; tentative D call: TRBD2 (5 bases). Between the trimmed V and J ends, which lost 6 bases and 2 bases, there was a span of 14 bases. In germline, CDR1 is DFQATT, CDR2 SNEGSKA (reference sequence). This CDR3 contains 13 residues. This CDR3 reads CSAVLDGTYEQYF. In DNA form, the CDR3 reads TGCAGTGCAGTACTTGACGGGACCTACGAGCAGTACTTC.

The genes are TRBV28 and TRBJ1-2, with D possibly TRBD1 on 6 matching bases. The V end was cut by 5 bases, the J end by 6 bases, with 16 bases between. Per germline, CDR1 MDHEN and CDR2 SYDVKM. This CDR3 comprises 14 residues. DNA of the CDR3: TGTGCCAGCAGTGATCAGGGGAAAAGAGATGGCTACACCTTC. Residues: CASSDQGKRDGYTF.

Many counts were recorded for this clonotype. This chain joins TRBV5-1 and TRBJ2-2; 8 bases are a match to TRBD2. The CDR3 has 17 amino acids. CDR1 and CDR2 (germline): SGHRS, YFSETQ. Unmatched junction bases numbered 8, after V lost 0 bases and J lost 4 bases. This CDR3 reads CASSLGPWTSRTGELFF. The DNA for the CDR3 is TGCGCCAGCAGCTTGGGACCGTGGACTAGCCGCACCGGGGAGCTGTTTTTT.

The V gene is TRBV7-9, the J gene TRBJ2-5, with a weak D call TRBD2 (5 bases). Between the trimmed V and J ends, which lost 4 bases and 3 bases, there was a span of 15 bases. Germline values: CDR1 SEHNR, CDR2 FQNEAQ (reference sequence). The CDR3 sequence is 15 residues long. The CDR3 nucleotides read TGTGCCAGCAGCTCAGCCCCAAGCGGCAAAGAGACCCAGTACTTC. Translation: CASSSAPSGKETQYF.

This clonotype was seen more than once but under ten times. The V and J genes are TRBV6-2 or TRBV6-3 and TRBJ1-1; possibly TRBD1 for D (6 bases). The CDR3 extends over 13 amino acids. Germline assignment: CDR1 MNHEY and CDR2 SVGEGT. The CDR3 nucleotides read TGTGTCACCGATACGAGGGGGGAGACTGAAGCTTTCTTT. Translated, it gives CVTDTRGETEAFF.

The CDR3 DNA reads as TGTGCCAGCAGTGTTTCCAGGGTTATTAGCGAGCAGTACTTC. Amino acid sequence: CASSVSRVISEQYF. This chain connects TRBV2 to TRBJ2-7, with D possibly TRBD1 on 5 matching bases. Trimming removed 4 bases from V and 6 bases from J, with 16 bases in between. Germline loops: CDR1 SNHLY, CDR2 FYNNEI. The CDR3 runs 14 residues.

The rearrangement uses TRBV5-1 and TRBJ2-7; D is undetermined. The CDR3 spans 15 residues. V was trimmed by 6 bases and J by 8 bases, leaving 24 bases between them. Germline CDR1 is SGHRS and CDR2 is YFSETQ. The CDR3 DNA follows: TGCGCCAGCACCGGGCAGCGACAACCCTACGAGCAGCAGTACTTC. Amino acid sequence: CASTGQRQPYEQQYF.

The genes are TRBV20-1 and TRBJ1-2; 9 positions agree with TRBD1. V was clipped by 3 bases and J by 6 bases; unmatched bases: 14. The CDR3 covers 16 residues. In germline, CDR1 is DFQATT, CDR2 SNEGSKA (reference sequence). CDR3 sequence reads: CSARAPDTGGDNGYTF. The CDR3 DNA sequence: TGCAGTGCTAGGGCCCCTGATACAGGGGGCGATAATGGCTACACCTTC.

The chain is built from TRBV19 and TRBJ1-1, with a weak D call TRBD1 (6 bases). This CDR3 spans 17 amino acids. The ends were cut back, 6 bases at V and 1 base at J, with 21 bases in the middle. The germline V gene encodes CDR1 LNHDA and CDR2 SQIVND (reference sequence). CDR3 region: CASRRTSRTATNTEAFF. The CDR3 bases are TGTGCCAGTAGACGGACGTCGCGGACAGCAACGAACACTGAAGCTTTCTTT.

Note on this clonotype: This CDR3 fails to terminate in the conserved phenylalanine or tryptophan, so it likely reflects a read error. The rearrangement uses TRBV11-2 and TRBJ1-1; TRBD1 might be the D (6 bases). V lost 6 bases and J 1 base, leaving 15 bases between the germline ends. Per germline, CDR1 SGHAT and CDR2 FQNNGV. This CDR3 has 15 residues. The CDR3 is CASSQQGFQNTEAFL. The CDR3 nucleotides are TGTGCCAGCAGTCAACAGGGATTCCAGAACACTGAAGCTTTCCTT.

This clonotype was detected ten times or more. This sequence joins TRBV12-3 or TRBV12-4 and TRBJ2-7; no firm D call. This CDR3 is 11 amino acids long. V was trimmed by 6 bases and J by 6 bases, leaving 9 bases between them. Here the CDR3 DNA reads TGTGCCAGCAGAATAAATGGCGAGCAGTACTTC. Translating gives CASRINGEQYF.

The chain has TRBV28 and TRBJ2-7, with 8 bases that match TRBD2. The germline V gene has CDR1 MDHEN and CDR2 SYDVKM. The CDR3 is 16 amino acids. With 2 bases clipped from V and 4 bases from J, the junction kept 10 bases outside the gene matches. The CDR3 sequence is CASSLPGLAGLYEQYF. The CDR3 DNA is TGTGCCAGCAGTTTACCTGGGCTAGCGGGTCTTTACGAGCAGTACTTC.

The rearrangement links TRBV10-3 to TRBJ1-2, with D possibly being TRBD1 (5 bases). V lost 8 bases to trimming and J lost 7 bases, with 14 bases between them. Germline lookup yields CDR1 ENHRY and CDR2 SYGVKD. The CDR3 contains 12 residues. The CDR3 coding sequence is TGTGCCATCGAAGAGCAGGGCTTTGGCTACACCTTC. Translated: CAIEEQGFGYTF.

V and J are TRBV5-1 and TRBJ2-2, with 9 bases matching TRBD2. Germline lookup yields CDR1 SGHRS and CDR2 YFSETQ. J lost 3 bases, V lost 2 bases, and 5 bases had no gene match. This CDR3 has 16 residues. The CDR3 is CASSFQAGGYTGELFF. The CDR3 DNA follows: TGCGCCAGCAGCTTTCAAGCGGGAGGTTACACCGGGGAGCTGTTTTTT. Full variable domain (rest looked up from reference TRBV5-1 and TRBJ2-2): KAGVTQTPRYLIKTRGQQVTLSCSPISGHRSVSWYQQTPGQGLQFLFEYFSETQRNKGNFPGRFSGRQFSNSRSEMNVSTLELGDSALYLCASSFQAGGYTGELFFGEGSRLTVL.

The chain recombines TRBV20-1 with TRBJ2-7, with 7 bases that match TRBD1. The CDR3 totals 14 residues. Germline loops: CDR1 DFQATT, CDR2 SNEGSKA (reference sequence). With 0 bases clipped from V and 3 bases from J, the junction kept 5 bases outside the gene matches. Written as DNA, the CDR3 is TGCAGTGCTAGAGACGCCGGGACAGTCTACGAGCAGTACTTC. It encodes CSARDAGTVYEQYF.

The chain links TRBV6-1 to TRBJ2-7; 12 positions agree with TRBD2. The better agreement between TRBJ2-1 and the DNA end casts doubt on the J call. The germline V gene has CDR1 MNHNS and CDR2 SASEGT. There are 14 residues in the CDR3. As DNA, the CDR3 is TGTGCCAGCAGTGGAACGGGACTAGCGGGTGAGCAGTTCTTC. Translated: CASSGTGLAGEQFF.

The chain links TRBV7-2 to TRBJ2-5; no clear D. Looked up from germline, CDR1 is SGHTA and CDR2 is FQGNSA. Between the trimmed V and J ends, which lost 8 bases and 1 base, there was a span of 11 bases. This CDR3 region has 13 residues. This CDR3 is CASEDRSQETQYF. In DNA form, the CDR3 reads TGTGCCAGCGAAGATAGGAGCCAAGAGACCCAGTACTTC.

This clonotype was seen ten or more times. The gene calls are TRBV2 and TRBJ1-1; TRBD1 might be the D (5 bases). This CDR3 region has 14 residues. Germline V CDR1 and CDR2: SNHLY, FYNNEI. V lost 6 bases and J 10 bases, leaving 21 bases between the germline ends. The CDR3 nucleotides are TGTGCCAGCAGCGAGCAGGGCGAGGGCTTTGGAGCTTTCTTT. Residues: CASSEQGEGFGAFF. The full variable domain, with the rest looked up from reference TRBV2 and TRBJ1-1, is EPEVTQTPSHQVTQMGQEVILRCVPISNHLYFYWYRQILGQKVEFLVSFYNNEISEKSEIFDDQFSVERPDGSNFTLKIRSTKLEDSAMYFCASSEQGEGFGAFFGQGTRLTVV.

This clonotype has only a few counts. The gene calls are TRBV28 and TRBJ1-5; the match to TRBD1 covers 9 bases. Germline V lookup: CDR1 MDHEN, CDR2 SYDVKM. The CDR3 runs to 15 residues. The V segment lost 7 bases and the J segment 3 bases; nucleotides outside the gene matches: 7. In DNA form, the CDR3 reads TGTGCCAGCAACTGGGACAGGGTCCTCAATCAGCCCCAGCATTTT. Translation: CASNWDRVLNQPQHF.

This clonotype was observed a handful of times. The chain has TRBV28 and TRBJ2-5; D gene ambiguous. V was clipped by 4 bases and J by 5 bases, with 14 bases between them. The CDR3 spans 14 residues. Germline CDR1 is MDHEN and CDR2 is SYDVKM. For the CDR3, the DNA is TGTGCCAGCAGTTACCCAGGACCAGCGGAGACCCAGTACTTC. It is translated as CASSYPGPAETQYF.

The chain employs TRBV5-1 and TRBJ2-5; the match to TRBD1 covers 12 bases. Germline V CDR1 and CDR2: SGHRS, YFSETQ. The trim removed 0 bases at V and 13 bases at J, leaving 10 bases unmatched. This CDR3 contains 15 residues. The CDR3 DNA sequence: TGCGCCAGCAGCTTGGCCGGGACAGGGGGCGAGTTAAGGTACTTC. It yields the protein CASSLAGTGGELRYF.

This clonotype has ten or more counts. The CDR3: CAWIRTGNTIYF. The CDR3, as DNA: TGTGCCTGGATTAGGACTGGAAACACCATATATTTT. This chain uses TRBV30 with TRBJ1-3; no clear D. This CDR3 region has 12 residues. The ends were cut back, 4 bases at V and 2 bases at J, with 6 bases in the middle. Germline V lookup: CDR1 GTSNPN, CDR2 SVGIG (reference sequence). The variable domain in full, with the rest retrieved from reference TRBV30 and TRBJ1-3, is SQTIHQWPATLVQPVGSPLSLECTVEGTSNPNLYWYRQAAGRGLQLLFYSVGIGQISSEVPQNLSASRPQDRQFILSSKKLLLSDSGFYLCAWIRTGNTIYFGEGSWLTVV.

The J gene is TRBJ2-5, the V gene TRBV11-3; 10 positions agree with TRBD2. There are 14 residues in the CDR3. The V gene's germline CDR1 is SGHNT and CDR2 YENEEA. Trimming took 5 bases from V and 5 from J; bases not matched to a gene: 5. The CDR3 DNA reads TGTGCCAGCAGCGCTAGCGGGAGAGGTGAGACCCAGTACTTC. It encodes CASSASGRGETQYF.

The genes are TRBV5-4 and TRBJ2-7; 12 bases map to TRBD1. Losses at the gene ends were 5 bases for V and 4 bases for J; bases not matched to a gene: 7. Germline values: CDR1 SGHNT, CDR2 YYREEE (reference sequence). The CDR3 consists of 15 residues. CDR3 sequence reads: CASRGTGGVGYEQYF. The CDR3 DNA sequence: TGTGCCAGCAGAGGGACAGGGGGCGTTGGGTACGAGCAGTACTTC.